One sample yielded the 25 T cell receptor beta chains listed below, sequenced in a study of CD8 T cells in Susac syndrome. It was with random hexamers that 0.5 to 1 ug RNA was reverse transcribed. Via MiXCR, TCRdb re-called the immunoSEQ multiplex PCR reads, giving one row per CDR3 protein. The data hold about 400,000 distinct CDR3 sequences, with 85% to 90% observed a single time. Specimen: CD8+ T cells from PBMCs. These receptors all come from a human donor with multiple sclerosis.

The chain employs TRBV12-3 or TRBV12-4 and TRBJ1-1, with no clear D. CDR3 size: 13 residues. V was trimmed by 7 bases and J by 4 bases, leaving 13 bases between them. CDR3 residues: CASNNLGITEAFF. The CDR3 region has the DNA TGTGCCAGCAACAACCTTGGGATCACTGAAGCTTTCTTT.

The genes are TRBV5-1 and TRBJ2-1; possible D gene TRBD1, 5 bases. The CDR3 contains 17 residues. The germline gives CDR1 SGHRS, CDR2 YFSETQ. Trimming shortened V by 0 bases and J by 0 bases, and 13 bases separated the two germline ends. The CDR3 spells CASSLGVGAGSYNEQFF. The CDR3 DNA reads TGCGCCAGCAGCTTGGGAGTAGGGGCCGGCTCCTACAATGAGCAGTTCTTC.

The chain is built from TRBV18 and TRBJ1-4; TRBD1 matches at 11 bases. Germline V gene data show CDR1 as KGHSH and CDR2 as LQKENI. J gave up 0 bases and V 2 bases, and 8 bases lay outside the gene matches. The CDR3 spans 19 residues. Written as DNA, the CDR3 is TGTGCCAGCTCACCATATGGGACAGGGGGTTTTACAACTAATGAAAAACTGTTTTTT. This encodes CASSPYGTGGFTTNEKLFF. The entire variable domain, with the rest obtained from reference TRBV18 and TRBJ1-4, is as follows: NAGVMQNPRHLVRRRGQEARLRCSPMKGHSHVYWYRQLPEEGLKFMVYLQKENIIDESGMPKERFSAEFPKEGPSILRIQQVVRGDSAAYFCASSPYGTGGFTTNEKLFFGSGTQLSVL.

The CDR3 sequence: CSGGLAGENEQFF. CDR3 DNA sequence: TGCAGCGGTGGACTAGCGGGAGAGAATGAGCAGTTCTTC. The chain carries TRBV29-1 and TRBJ2-1, with 13 bases fitting TRBD2. Trimming removed 7 bases from V and 7 bases from J; junction bases left unmatched: 4. CDR1 and CDR2 from the germline V gene are SQVTM and ANQGSEA. This CDR3 is 13 amino acids long.

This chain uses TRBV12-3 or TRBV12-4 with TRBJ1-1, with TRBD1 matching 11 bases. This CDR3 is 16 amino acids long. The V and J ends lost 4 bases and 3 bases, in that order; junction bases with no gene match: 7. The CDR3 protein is CASSSGTGGGDTEAFF. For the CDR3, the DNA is TGTGCCAGCAGTTCCGGGACAGGGGGTGGGGACACTGAAGCTTTCTTT.

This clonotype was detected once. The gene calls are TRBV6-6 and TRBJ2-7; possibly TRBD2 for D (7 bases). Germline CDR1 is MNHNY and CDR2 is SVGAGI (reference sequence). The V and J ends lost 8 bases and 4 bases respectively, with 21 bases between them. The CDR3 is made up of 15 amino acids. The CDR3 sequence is CASGGGGEVRYEQYF. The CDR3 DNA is TGTGCCAGCGGGGGGGGCGGCGAGGTAAGGTACGAGCAGTACTTC.

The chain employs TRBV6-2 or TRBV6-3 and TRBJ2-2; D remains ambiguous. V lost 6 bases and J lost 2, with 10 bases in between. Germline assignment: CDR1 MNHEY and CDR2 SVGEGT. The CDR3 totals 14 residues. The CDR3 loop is CASRSNVNTGELFF. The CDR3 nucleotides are TGTGCCAGCAGATCGAACGTAAACACCGGGGAGCTGTTTTTT.

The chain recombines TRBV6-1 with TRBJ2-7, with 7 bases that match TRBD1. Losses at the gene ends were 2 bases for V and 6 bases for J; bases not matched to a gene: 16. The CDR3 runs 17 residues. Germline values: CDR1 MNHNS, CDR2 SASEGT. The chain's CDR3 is CASSEYSQVDRDGEQYF. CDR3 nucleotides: TGTGCCAGCAGTGAATACAGTCAGGTCGACAGGGACGGCGAGCAGTACTTC.

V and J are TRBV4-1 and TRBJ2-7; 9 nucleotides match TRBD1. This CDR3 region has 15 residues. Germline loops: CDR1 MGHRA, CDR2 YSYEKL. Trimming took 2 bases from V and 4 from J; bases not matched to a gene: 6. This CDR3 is CASSQSGTGTYEQYF. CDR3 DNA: TGCGCCAGCAGCCAATCCGGGACAGGGACTTACGAGCAGTACTTC.

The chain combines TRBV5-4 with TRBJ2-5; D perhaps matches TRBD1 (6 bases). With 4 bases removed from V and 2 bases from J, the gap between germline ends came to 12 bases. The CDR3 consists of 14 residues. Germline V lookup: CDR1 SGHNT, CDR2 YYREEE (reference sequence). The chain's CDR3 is CASSMGAGQETQYF. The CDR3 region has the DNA TGTGCCAGCAGCATGGGGGCCGGACAAGAGACCCAGTACTTC.

The CDR3 is CSAIEKGTSGRNNEQFF. The DNA for the CDR3 is TGCAGTGCAATAGAGAAGGGGACTAGCGGGAGGAACAATGAGCAGTTCTTC. This chain connects TRBV20-1 to TRBJ2-1; 15 bases match TRBD2. Germline-derived CDR1 and CDR2 are DFQATT and SNEGSKA (reference sequence). The J segment lost 5 bases and the V segment lost 6 bases, leaving 11 bases of the junction unmatched. The CDR3 length is 17 residues.

In nucleotides, the CDR3 is TGTGCCTGGAGTCCAGGGATAGCTGAAGCTTTCTTT. It is translated as CAWSPGIAEAFF. The V gene is TRBV30, the J gene TRBJ1-1; tentative D call: TRBD1 (5 bases). The CDR3 consists of 12 residues. Per the germline V gene, CDR1 is GTSNPN and CDR2 is SVGIG (reference sequence). V was pared by 2 bases and J by 6 bases, with 10 bases between.

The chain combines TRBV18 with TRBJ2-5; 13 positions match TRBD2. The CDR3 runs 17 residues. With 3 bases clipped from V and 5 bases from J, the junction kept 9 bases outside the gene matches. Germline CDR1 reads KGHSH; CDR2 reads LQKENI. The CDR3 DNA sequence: TGTGCCAGCTCACCGGGGACTAGCGGGGCGGATCAGGAGACCCAGTACTTC. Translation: CASSPGTSGADQETQYF.

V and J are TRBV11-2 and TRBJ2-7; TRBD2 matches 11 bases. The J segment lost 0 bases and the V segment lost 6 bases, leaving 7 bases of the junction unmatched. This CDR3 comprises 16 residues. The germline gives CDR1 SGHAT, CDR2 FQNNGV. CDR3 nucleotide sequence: TGTGCCAGCAGTCTTTGGACTAGCGGGCCCTCCTACGAGCAGTACTTC. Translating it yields CASSLWTSGPSYEQYF.

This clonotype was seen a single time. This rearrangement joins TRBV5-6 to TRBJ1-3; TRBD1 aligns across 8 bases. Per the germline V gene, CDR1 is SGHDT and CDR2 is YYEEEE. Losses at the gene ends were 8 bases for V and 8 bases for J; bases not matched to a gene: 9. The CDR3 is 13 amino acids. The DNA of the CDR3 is TGTGCCAGTCAGGGGGCATTGGGGGACACCATATATTTT. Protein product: CASQGALGDTIYF.

DNA of the CDR3: TGTGCCAGCAGTTATGCCGTACAGCCCACAGATACGCAGTATTTT. Translation gives CASSYAVQPTDTQYF. J is TRBJ2-3 and V is TRBV12-3 or TRBV12-4; D remains ambiguous. The CDR3 is 15 residues long. Trimming took off 4 bases at V and 2 bases at J, with 13 bases between the two ends.

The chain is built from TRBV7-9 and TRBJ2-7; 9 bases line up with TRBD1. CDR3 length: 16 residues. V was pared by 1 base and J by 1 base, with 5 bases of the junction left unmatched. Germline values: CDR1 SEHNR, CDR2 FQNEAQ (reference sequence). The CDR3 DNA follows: TGTGCCAGCAGCTTAGTACAGGGGGCCCTTTCCTACGAGCAGTACTTC. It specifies CASSLVQGALSYEQYF.

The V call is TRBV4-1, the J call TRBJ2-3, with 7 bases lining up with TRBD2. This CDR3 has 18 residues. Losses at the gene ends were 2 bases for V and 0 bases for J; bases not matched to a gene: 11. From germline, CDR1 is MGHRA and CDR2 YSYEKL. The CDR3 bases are TGCGCCAGCAGCCAACTTCCCGGAGCGGGGATTAGCACAGATACGCAGTATTTT. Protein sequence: CASSQLPGAGISTDTQYF.

CDR3 residues: CAWVTGHHTEAFF. Here the CDR3 DNA reads TGTGCCTGGGTAACAGGGCACCACACTGAAGCTTTCTTT. The genes are TRBV30 and TRBJ1-1; D might be TRBD1 (6 bases). Trimming left V 5 bases short and J 3 bases short, with 13 bases between. CDR1 and CDR2 (germline): GTSNPN, SVGIG (reference sequence). CDR3 length: 13 amino acids.

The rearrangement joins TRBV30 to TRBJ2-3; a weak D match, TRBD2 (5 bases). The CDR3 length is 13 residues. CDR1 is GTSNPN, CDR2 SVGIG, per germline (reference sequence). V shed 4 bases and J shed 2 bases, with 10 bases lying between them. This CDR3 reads CAWTHGVTDTQYF. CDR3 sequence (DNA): TGTGCCTGGACCCACGGGGTCACAGATACGCAGTATTTT.

This chain's CDR3 is CASSLEQGAFGEQYF. Here the CDR3 DNA reads TGCGCCAGCAGCTTGGAACAGGGGGCGTTCGGCGAGCAGTACTTC. V is TRBV5-1 and J is TRBJ2-7; 9 nucleotides align to TRBD1. The CDR3 spans 15 residues. The junction had 7 bases not matched to a gene; V was cut back by 0 bases and J by 6 bases. Per germline, CDR1 SGHRS and CDR2 YFSETQ.

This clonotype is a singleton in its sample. The chain's CDR3 is CASSSGTLLYEQYF. CDR3 sequence (DNA): TGTGCCAGCAGCTCCGGGACACTTCTCTACGAGCAGTACTTC. V and J are TRBV11-2 and TRBJ2-7, with D tentatively TRBD1 (6 bases). The V gene's germline CDR1 is SGHAT and CDR2 FQNNGV. The CDR3 length is 14 residues. Trimming pared 4 bases from V and 3 bases from J, leaving 13 bases between.

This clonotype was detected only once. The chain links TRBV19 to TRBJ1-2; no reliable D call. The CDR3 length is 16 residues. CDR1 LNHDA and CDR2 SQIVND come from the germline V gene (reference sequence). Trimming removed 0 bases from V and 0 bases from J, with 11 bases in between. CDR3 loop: CASSIDIGYSNYGYTF. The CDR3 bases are TGTGCCAGTAGTATAGACATTGGTTATTCTAACTATGGCTACACCTTC.

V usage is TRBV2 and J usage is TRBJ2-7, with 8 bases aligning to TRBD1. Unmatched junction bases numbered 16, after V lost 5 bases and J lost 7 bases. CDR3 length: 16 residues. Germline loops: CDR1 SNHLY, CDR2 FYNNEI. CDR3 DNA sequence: TGTGCCAGCAGTATCGACGACAGGGGATATCTCTATGAGCAGTACTTC. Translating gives CASSIDDRGYLYEQYF.

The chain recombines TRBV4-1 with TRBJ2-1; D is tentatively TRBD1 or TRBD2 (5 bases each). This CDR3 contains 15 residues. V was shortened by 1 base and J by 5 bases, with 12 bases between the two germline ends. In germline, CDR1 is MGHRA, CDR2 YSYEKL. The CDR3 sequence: CASSQGTEGHNEQFF. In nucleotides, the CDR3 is TGCGCCAGCAGCCAAGGAACAGAGGGACACAATGAGCAGTTCTTC.